This TCR beta chain came from a study of tumor-infiltrating lymphocytes in primary liver carcinoma. At the level of the study: Patients were both men and women, whose ages ran from 30 to 69 years. Stage T1-T3 N0M0 tumors spanned about 4 to 11 cm.

As regards this clonotype: It is likely a read error, because the conserved phenylalanine at the end of the CDR3 is missing.

From germline, CDR1 is SGHAT and CDR2 FQNNGV. This CDR3 is 13 amino acids long. Germline trimming cut 10 bases from V and 11 bases from J; bases unmatched to any gene: 16. Total RNA (around 500 ng) served as template for TCR beta cDNA synthesis primed by a constant-region primer. Slightly modified ARM-PCR, run as three nested multiplex PCR rounds, produced the TCR beta libraries. Investigators reported that the first two PCR rounds, at 9 to 11 cycles each, used TRBV1-TRBV30 forward primers with a C-beta reverse primer. TCRdb redid the calling of the multiplex PCR reads with MiXCR, one entry per CDR3 protein. Of tens of thousands of distinct CDR3 sequences in the sample, more than 70% were seen once. Both RNA and DNA were isolated together from roughly 20-30 mg of bulk tissue that had not been sorted. Chronic HBV infection affected patients, none of whom had received treatment.

The V call is TRBV11-2, the J call TRBJ1-2; 7 nucleotides agree with TRBD1. The TCR was taken from a woman aged 25 to 45 with primary liver carcinoma and hepatitis B virus infection. Sequenced material: tumor-adjacent normal liver tissue. The CDR3 DNA sequence: TGTGCCAATACTCAGGGGGGGGGTGGAGGTTACACCTTA. This codes for CANTQGGGGGYTL.